The T cell receptor (beta chain) described here comes from a study of blood T cell repertoires in COVID-19. Study context: PBMCs, B-cell-depleted T cells, or T cells provided the cDNA or gDNA that made up the material.

The V and J ends lost 5 bases and 0 bases, in that order; junction bases with no gene match: 7. Germline CDR1 reads MNHEY; CDR2 reads SMNVEV (reference sequence). The CDR3 runs to 16 residues. The assay was immunoSEQ multiplex PCR, and TCRdb's table has in-frame clones only and misses some. The sample includes 270,000 or so clones, approximately 88% of them seen just once. This TCR derives from a woman between 40 and 55 years old with acute COVID-19. Sequencing was done on a sample of PBMCs or T cells enriched from blood (not recorded which). The rearrangement joins TRBV27 to TRBJ2-4; 7 bases line up with TRBD1. The CDR3 DNA reads TGTGCCAGCAGTCTCGGGACAGACCCAGCCAAAAACATTCAGTACTTC. Its translation is CASSLGTDPAKNIQYF.